The sequence of this T cell receptor beta chain was determined in a study of blood T cell repertoires in COVID-19. About the research overall: Sample material is recorded as cDNA or gDNA derived from T cells, B-cell-depleted T cells, or PBMCs.

The authors' processing: Using reference gene primer amplification, nucleated cell counts were estimated. The assay was immunoSEQ multiplex PCR, and TCRdb's table has in-frame clones only and misses some. V, J and clone size reflect that table, while D and trimming were determined from the DNA. The sample shows some 230,000 clones, roughly 85% of them seen only once. This clone was found a few times. CDR3 length: 12 amino acids. V lost 10 bases, J lost 6 bases, and 12 bases lay in between. Germline V gene lookup returns CDR1 MNHEY and CDR2 SVGAGI. The origin of this receptor is a man in his forties or fifties who had recovered from COVID-19. Specimen: peripheral blood. The chain employs TRBV6-5 and TRBJ2-2; tentatively, D is TRBD1 (5 bases). CDR3 DNA sequence: TGTGCCACAGATAGGGGATCCGGGGAGCTGTTTTTT. It is translated as CATDRGSGELFF.